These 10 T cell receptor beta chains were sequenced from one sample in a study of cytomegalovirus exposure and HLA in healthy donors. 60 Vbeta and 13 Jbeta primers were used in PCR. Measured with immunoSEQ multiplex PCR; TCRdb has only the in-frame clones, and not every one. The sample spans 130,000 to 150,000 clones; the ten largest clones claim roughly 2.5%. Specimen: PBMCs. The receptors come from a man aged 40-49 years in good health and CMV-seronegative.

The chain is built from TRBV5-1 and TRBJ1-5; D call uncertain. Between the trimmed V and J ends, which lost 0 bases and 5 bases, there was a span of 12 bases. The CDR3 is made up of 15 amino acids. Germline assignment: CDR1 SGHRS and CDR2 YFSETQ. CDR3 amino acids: CASSLAGDSDQPQHF. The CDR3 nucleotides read TGCGCCAGCAGCTTGGCCGGGGATTCGGATCAGCCCCAGCATTTT.

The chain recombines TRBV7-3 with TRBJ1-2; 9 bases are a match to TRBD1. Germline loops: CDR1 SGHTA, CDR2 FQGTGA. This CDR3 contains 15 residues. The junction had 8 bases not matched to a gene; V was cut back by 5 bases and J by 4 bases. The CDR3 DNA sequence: TGTGCCAGCAGCCAAGGCGGGACAGGGAGCTATGGCTACACCTTC. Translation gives CASSQGGTGSYGYTF.

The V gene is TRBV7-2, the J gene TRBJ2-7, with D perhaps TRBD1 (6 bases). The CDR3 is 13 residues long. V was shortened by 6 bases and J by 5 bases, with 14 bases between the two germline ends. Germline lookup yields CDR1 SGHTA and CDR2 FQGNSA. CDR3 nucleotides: TGTGCCAGCAGTCCACAGGGCCTCGACGAGCAGTACTTC. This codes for CASSPQGLDEQYF.

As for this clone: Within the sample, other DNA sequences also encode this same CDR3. CDR3 nucleotides: TGTGCCAGCAGCTTGGTTGGTGGACAGGGGTCTGGTGGCTACACCTTC. It codes for CASSLVGGQGSGGYTF. The V call is TRBV5-4, the J call TRBJ1-2, with TRBD1 identical over 9 bases. The CDR3 totals 16 residues. V trimming: 0 bases; J trimming: 7 bases; junction bases outside the gene matches: 10. Germline CDR1 SGHNT, CDR2 YYREEE (reference sequence).

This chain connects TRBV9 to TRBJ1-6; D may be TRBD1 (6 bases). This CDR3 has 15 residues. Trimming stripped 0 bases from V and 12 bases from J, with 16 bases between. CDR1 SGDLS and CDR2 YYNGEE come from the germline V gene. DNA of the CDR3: TGTGCCAGCAGCGTAGAGGACAGCCCAAGAGTACCCCTCCACTTT. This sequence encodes CASSVEDSPRVPLHF.

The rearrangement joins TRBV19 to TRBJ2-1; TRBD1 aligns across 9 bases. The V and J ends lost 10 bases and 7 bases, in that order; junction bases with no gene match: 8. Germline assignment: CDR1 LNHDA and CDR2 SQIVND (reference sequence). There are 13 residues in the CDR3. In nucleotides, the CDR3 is TGTGCCACCTCCGGACAGGGGAGGAATGAGCAGTTCTTC. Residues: CATSGQGRNEQFF.

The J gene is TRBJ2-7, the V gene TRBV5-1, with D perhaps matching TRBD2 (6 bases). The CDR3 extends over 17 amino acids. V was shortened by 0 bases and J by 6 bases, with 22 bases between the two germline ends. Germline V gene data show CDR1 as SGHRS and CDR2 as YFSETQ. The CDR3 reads CASSLALRGLGSGEQYF. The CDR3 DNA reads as TGCGCCAGCAGCTTGGCCCTGCGGGGACTCGGATCGGGCGAGCAGTACTTC.

The DNA for the CDR3 is TGCGCCAGCAGCGCCTGGAGCGGGGGGGCCGGAGAGACCCAGTACTTC. Translated, it gives CASSAWSGGAGETQYF. The rearrangement links TRBV5-1 to TRBJ2-5, with 10 bases identical to TRBD2. This CDR3 comprises 16 residues. Germline CDR1 is SGHRS and CDR2 is YFSETQ. The V gene end was trimmed by 4 bases and the J gene end by 4 bases; junction bases not matched to a gene: 10. Based on the CDR3 plus reference TRBV5-1 and TRBJ2-5, the full variable domain is KAGVTQTPRYLIKTRGQQVTLSCSPISGHRSVSWYQQTPGQGLQFLFEYFSETQRNKGNFPGRFSGRQFSNSRSEMNVSTLELGDSALYLCASSAWSGGAGETQYFGPGTRLLVL.

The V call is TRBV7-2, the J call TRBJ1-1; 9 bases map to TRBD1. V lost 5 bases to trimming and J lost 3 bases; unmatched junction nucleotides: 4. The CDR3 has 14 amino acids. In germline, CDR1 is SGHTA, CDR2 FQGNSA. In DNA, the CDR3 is TGTGCCAGCAGCCCGGGACAGGGCTACACTGAAGCTTTCTTT. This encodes CASSPGQGYTEAFF.

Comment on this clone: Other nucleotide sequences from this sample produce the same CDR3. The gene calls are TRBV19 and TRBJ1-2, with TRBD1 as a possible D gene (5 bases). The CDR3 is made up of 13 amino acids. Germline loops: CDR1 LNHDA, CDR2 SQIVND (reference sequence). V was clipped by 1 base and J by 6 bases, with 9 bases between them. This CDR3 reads CASSIGREDGYTF. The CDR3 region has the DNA TGTGCCAGTAGTATAGGCAGGGAGGATGGCTACACCTTC.